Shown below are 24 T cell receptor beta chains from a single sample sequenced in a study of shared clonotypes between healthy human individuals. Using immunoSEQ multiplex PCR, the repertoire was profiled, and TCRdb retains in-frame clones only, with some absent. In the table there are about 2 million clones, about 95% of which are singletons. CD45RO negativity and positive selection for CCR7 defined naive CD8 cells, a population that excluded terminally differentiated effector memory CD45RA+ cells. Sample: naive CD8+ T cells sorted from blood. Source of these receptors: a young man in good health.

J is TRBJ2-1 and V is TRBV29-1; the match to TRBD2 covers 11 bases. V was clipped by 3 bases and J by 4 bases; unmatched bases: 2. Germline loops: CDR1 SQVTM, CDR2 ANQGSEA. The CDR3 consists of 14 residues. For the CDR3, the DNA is TGCAGCGTTGAGACTAGCGGGGTTTACAATGAGCAGTTCTTC. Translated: CSVETSGVYNEQFF.

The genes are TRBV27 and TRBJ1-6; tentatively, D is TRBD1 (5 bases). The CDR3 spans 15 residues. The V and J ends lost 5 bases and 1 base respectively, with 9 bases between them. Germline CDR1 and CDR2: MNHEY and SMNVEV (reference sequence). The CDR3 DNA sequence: TGTGCCAGCAGTGATAGGGGATCCTATAATTCACCCCTCCACTTT. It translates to CASSDRGSYNSPLHF.

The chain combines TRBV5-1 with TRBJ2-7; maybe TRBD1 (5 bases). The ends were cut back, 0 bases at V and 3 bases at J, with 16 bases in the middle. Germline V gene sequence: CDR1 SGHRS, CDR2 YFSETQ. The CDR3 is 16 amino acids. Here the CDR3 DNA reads TGCGCCAGCAGCTTGGACGTTGGGGCAGGGCTCTACGAGCAGTACTTC. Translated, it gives CASSLDVGAGLYEQYF.

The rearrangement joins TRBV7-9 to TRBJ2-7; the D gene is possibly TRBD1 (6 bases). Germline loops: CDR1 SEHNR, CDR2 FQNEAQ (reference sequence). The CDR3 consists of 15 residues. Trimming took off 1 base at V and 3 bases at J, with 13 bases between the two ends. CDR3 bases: TGTGCCAGCAGCTTAGAGGGGGAGCCAGGCTACGAGCAGTACTTC. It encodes CASSLEGEPGYEQYF.

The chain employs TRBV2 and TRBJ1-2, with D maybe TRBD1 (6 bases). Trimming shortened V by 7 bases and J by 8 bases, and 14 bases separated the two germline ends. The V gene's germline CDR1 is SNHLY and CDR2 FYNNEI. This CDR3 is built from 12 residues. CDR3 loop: CASIKGGEGYTF. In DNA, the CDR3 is TGTGCCAGCATCAAGGGGGGGGAAGGCTACACCTTC. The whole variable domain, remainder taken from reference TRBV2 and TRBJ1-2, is EPEVTQTPSHQVTQMGQEVILRCVPISNHLYFYWYRQILGQKVEFLVSFYNNEISEKSEIFDDQFSVERPDGSNFTLKIRSTKLEDSAMYFCASIKGGEGYTFGSGTRLTVV.

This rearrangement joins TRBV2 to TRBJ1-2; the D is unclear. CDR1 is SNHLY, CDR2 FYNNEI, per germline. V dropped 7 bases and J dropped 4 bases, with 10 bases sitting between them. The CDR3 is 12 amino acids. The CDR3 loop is CASNGITYGYTF. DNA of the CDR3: TGTGCCAGCAATGGTATTACCTATGGCTACACCTTC.

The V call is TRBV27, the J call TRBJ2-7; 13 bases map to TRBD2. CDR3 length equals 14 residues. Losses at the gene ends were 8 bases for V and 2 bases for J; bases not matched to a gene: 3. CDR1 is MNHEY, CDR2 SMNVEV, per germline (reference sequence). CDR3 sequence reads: CASLGLAGTYEQYF. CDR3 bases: TGTGCCAGCCTGGGACTAGCGGGAACCTACGAGCAGTACTTC.

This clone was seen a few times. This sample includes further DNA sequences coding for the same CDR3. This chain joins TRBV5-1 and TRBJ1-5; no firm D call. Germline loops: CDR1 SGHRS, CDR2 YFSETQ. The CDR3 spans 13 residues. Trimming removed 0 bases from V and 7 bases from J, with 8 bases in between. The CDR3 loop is CASSLAGSQPQHF. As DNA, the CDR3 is TGCGCCAGCAGCTTGGCGGGGTCACAGCCCCAGCATTTT. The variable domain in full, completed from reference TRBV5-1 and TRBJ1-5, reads KAGVTQTPRYLIKTRGQQVTLSCSPISGHRSVSWYQQTPGQGLQFLFEYFSETQRNKGNFPGRFSGRQFSNSRSEMNVSTLELGDSALYLCASSLAGSQPQHFGDGTRLSIL.

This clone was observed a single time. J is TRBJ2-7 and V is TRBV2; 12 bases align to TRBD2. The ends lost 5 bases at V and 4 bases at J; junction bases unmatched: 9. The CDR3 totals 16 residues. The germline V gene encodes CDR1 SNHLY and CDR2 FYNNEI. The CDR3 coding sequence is TGTGCCAGCAGTCAATTCTCGACTAGCGGGAGATACGAGCAGTACTTC. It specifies CASSQFSTSGRYEQYF. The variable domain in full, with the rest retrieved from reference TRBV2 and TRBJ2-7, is EPEVTQTPSHQVTQMGQEVILRCVPISNHLYFYWYRQILGQKVEFLVSFYNNEISEKSEIFDDQFSVERPDGSNFTLKIRSTKLEDSAMYFCASSQFSTSGRYEQYFGPGTRLTVT.

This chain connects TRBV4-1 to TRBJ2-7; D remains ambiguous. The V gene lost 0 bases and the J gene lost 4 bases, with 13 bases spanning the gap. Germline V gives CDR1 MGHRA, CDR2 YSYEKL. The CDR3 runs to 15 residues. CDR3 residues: CASSQESHSPYEQYF. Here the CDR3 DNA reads TGCGCCAGCAGCCAAGAGTCCCATTCCCCTTACGAGCAGTACTTC.

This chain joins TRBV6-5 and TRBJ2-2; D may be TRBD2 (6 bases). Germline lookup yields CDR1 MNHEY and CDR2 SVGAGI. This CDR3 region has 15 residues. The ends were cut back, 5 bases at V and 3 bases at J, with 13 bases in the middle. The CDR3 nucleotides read TGTGCCAGCAGTCACCGGGACTCCTACACCGGGGAGCTGTTTTTT. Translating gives CASSHRDSYTGELFF.

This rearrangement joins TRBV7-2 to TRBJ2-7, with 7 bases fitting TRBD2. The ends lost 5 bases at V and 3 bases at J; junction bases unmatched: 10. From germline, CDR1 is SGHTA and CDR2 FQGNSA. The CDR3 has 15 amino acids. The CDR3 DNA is TGTGCCAGCAGCCCTTCCGCAGCGGGGCTCTACGAGCAGTACTTC. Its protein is CASSPSAAGLYEQYF.

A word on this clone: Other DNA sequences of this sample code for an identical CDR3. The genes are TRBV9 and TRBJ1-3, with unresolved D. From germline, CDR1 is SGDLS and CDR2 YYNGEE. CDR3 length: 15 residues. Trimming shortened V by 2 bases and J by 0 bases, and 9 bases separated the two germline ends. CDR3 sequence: CASSVDGSSGNTIYF. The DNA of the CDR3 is TGTGCCAGCAGCGTCGACGGAAGCTCTGGAAACACCATATATTTT.

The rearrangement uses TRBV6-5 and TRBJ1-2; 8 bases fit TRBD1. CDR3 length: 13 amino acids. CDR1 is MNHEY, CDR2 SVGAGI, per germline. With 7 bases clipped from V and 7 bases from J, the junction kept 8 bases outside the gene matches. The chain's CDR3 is CASTGTGLLGYTF. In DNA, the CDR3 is TGTGCCAGCACCGGGACAGGACTTCTTGGCTACACCTTC.

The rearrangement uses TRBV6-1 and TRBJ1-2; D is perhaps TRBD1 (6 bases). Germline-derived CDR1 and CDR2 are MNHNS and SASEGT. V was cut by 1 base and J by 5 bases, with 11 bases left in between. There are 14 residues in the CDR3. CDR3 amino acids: CASSEEMDSYGYTF. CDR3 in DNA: TGTGCCAGCAGTGAAGAGATGGACAGTTATGGCTACACCTTC.

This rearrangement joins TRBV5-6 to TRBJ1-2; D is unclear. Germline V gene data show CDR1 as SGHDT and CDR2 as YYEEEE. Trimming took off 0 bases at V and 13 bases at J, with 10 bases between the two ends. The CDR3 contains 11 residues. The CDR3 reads CASSLVEELTF. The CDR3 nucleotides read TGTGCCAGCAGCTTGGTGGAGGAACTCACCTTC.

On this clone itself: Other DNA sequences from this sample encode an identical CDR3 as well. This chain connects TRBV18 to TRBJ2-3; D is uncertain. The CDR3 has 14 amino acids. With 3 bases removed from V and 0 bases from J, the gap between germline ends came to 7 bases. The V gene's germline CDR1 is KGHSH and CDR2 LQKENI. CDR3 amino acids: CASSPPSSTDTQYF. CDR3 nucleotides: TGTGCCAGCTCACCCCCGTCTAGCACAGATACGCAGTATTTT. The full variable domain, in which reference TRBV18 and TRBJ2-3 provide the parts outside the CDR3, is NAGVMQNPRHLVRRRGQEARLRCSPMKGHSHVYWYRQLPEEGLKFMVYLQKENIIDESGMPKERFSAEFPKEGPSILRIQQVVRGDSAAYFCASSPPSSTDTQYFGPGTRLTVL.

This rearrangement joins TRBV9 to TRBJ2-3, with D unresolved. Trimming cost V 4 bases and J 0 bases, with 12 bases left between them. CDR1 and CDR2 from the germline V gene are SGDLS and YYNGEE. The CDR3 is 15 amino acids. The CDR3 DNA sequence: TGTGCCAGCAGCCCCTTCGGTGGTAGCACAGATACGCAGTATTTT. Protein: CASSPFGGSTDTQYF.

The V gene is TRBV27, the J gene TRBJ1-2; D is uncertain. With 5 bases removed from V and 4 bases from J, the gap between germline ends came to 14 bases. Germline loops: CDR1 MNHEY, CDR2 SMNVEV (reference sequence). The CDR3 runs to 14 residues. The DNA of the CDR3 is TGTGCCAGCAGTGCGGTGGGCGCTTCCTATGGCTACACCTTC. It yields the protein CASSAVGASYGYTF.

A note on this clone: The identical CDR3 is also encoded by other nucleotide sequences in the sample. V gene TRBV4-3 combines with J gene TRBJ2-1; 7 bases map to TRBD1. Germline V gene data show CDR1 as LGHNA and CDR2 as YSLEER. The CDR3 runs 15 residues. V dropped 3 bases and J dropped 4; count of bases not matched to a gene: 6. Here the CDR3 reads CASSQDRDSYNEQFF. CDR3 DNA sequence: TGCGCCAGCAGCCAGGACCGGGACAGTTACAATGAGCAGTTCTTC.

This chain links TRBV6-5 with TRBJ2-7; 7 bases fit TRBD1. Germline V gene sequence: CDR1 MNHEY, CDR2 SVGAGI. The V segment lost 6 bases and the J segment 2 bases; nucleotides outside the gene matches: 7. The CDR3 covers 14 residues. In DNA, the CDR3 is TGTGCCAGCAGACCCACAGGGGTTGCCTACGAGCAGTACTTC. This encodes CASRPTGVAYEQYF.

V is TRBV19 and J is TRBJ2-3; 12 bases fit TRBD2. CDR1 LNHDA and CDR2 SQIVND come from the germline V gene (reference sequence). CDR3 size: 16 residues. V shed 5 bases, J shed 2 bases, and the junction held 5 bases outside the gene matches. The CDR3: CASSPRTSGITDTQYF. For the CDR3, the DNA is TGTGCCAGTAGTCCCAGGACTAGCGGGATCACAGATACGCAGTATTTT.

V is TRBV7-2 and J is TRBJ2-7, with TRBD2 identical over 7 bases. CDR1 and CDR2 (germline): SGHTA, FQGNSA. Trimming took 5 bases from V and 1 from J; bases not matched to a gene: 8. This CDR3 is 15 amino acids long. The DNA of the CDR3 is TGTGCCAGCAGCCCCCTCTGGGGGGGATCCTACGAGCAGTACTTC. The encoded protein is CASSPLWGGSYEQYF.

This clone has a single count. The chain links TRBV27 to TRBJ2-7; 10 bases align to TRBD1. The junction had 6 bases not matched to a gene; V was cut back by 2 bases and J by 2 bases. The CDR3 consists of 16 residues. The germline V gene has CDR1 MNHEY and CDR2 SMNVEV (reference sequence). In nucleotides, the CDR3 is TGTGCCAGCAGTTTAATAGGGGGGACAGGGGCCTACGAGCAGTACTTC. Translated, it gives CASSLIGGTGAYEQYF.